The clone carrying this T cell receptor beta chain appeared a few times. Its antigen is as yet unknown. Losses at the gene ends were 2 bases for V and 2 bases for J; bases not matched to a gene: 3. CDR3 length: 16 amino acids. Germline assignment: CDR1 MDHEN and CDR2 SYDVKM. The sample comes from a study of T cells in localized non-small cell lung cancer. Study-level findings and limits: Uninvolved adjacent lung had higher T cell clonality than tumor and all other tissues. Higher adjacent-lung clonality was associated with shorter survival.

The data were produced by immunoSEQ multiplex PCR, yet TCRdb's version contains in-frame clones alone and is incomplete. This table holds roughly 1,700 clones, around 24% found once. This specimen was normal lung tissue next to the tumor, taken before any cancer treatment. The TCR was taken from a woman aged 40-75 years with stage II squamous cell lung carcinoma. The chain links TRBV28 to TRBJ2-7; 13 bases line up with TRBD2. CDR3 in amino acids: CASSLGLAGAPYEQYF. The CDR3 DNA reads TGTGCCAGCAGTTTAGGACTAGCGGGAGCCCCCTACGAGCAGTACTTC.